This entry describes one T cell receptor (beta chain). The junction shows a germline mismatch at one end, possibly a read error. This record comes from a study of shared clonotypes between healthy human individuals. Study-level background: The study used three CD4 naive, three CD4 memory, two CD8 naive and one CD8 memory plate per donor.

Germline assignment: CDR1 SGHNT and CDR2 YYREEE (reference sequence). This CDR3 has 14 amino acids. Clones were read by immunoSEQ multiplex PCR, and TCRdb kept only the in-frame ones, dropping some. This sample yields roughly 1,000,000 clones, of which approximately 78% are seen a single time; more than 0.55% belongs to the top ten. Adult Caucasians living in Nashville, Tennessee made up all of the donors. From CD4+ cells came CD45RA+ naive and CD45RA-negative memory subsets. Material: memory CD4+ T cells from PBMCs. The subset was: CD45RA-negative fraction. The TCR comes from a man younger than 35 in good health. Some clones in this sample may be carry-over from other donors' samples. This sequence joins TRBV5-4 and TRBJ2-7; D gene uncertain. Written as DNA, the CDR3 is TGTGCCAGCAGCTTGGGAGCTTCGATGGTATCGGCGAACTTC. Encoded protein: CASSLGASMVSANF.